Presented here are 30 T cell receptor beta chains from one specimen sequenced in a study of cytomegalovirus exposure and HLA in healthy donors (dated by TCRdb to about 2017). Library preparation was by the immunoSEQ multiplex PCR assay. A mixture of 60 forward primers for TCR Vbeta segments and 13 reverse primers for TCR Jbeta segments was used in the multiplex PCR. Here the immuneACCESS table is served through TCRdb, limited to in-frame sequences with V and J called. Missing clones are a known gap in these copies; in checked studies unresolved V genes cover under half, and the rest lacks a known reason. Across this sample there are tens of thousands of clones, with approximately 72% seen only once. Roughly 3.4% of the sample lies in the top ten. Sequencing was done on a sample of PBMCs. The receptors shown here come from a woman in her twenties or thirties in good health and CMV-seronegative.

The V and J genes are TRBV10-3 and TRBJ2-7; weak D call: TRBD1 (5 bases). With 4 bases removed from V and 2 bases from J, the gap between germline ends came to 18 bases. The germline CDR1 and CDR2 sequences are ENHRY and SYGVKD. The CDR3 contains 16 residues. CDR3 bases: TGTGCCATCAGTGCAAATGATCAGGGATTCACCTACGAGCAGTACTTC. Amino acid sequence: CAISANDQGFTYEQYF.

The sample holds a few counts of this clone. The rearrangement uses TRBV5-1 and TRBJ2-5; 7 bases are a match to TRBD1. Germline CDR1 and CDR2: SGHRS and YFSETQ. CDR3 length: 16 residues. V trimming: 0 bases; J trimming: 2 bases; junction bases outside the gene matches: 7. This chain's CDR3 is CASSLGSQGVQETQYF. The DNA of the CDR3 is TGCGCCAGCAGCTTGGGTTCCCAGGGGGTTCAAGAGACCCAGTACTTC.

The chain recombines TRBV29-1 with TRBJ2-3; the match to TRBD2 covers 12 bases. This CDR3 has 15 residues. V lost 6 bases and J lost 6; bases outside the gene matches: 10. CDR1 and CDR2 (germline): SQVTM, ANQGSEA. The CDR3 DNA sequence: TGCAGCGTGGCCCTCCTAGCGGGGGGGCGGGATACGCAGTATTTT. Translated, it gives CSVALLAGGRDTQYF.

The chain links TRBV6-1 to TRBJ1-1; D uncertain. V lost 3 bases, J lost 1 base, and 9 bases lay in between. Germline V gene sequence: CDR1 MNHNS, CDR2 SASEGT. The CDR3 totals 14 residues. CDR3 amino acids: CASSELAENTEAFF. The CDR3 DNA is TGTGCCAGCAGTGAGTTGGCCGAGAACACTGAAGCTTTCTTT.

This clone has more than one count but fewer than ten. V and J are TRBV30 and TRBJ2-7; 9 nucleotides line up with TRBD2. J lost 9 bases, V lost 0 bases, and 9 bases had no gene match. This CDR3 spans 14 amino acids. Germline V lookup: CDR1 GTSNPN, CDR2 SVGIG (reference sequence). The CDR3 reads CAWSVRAGGPVQYF. CDR3 nucleotides: TGTGCCTGGAGTGTACGAGCGGGAGGCCCCGTGCAGTACTTC.

The rearrangement links TRBV29-1 to TRBJ2-3; D may be TRBD2 (5 bases). The germline V gene encodes CDR1 SQVTM and CDR2 ANQGSEA. CDR3 length: 13 residues. V was clipped by 7 bases and J by 2 bases, with 13 bases between them. Here the CDR3 DNA reads TGCAGCGGCCGACTATTAGCCACAGATACGCAGTATTTT. Protein product: CSGRLLATDTQYF.

V usage is TRBV21-1 and J usage is TRBJ1-5; TRBD1, the table's D call, lacks a check against the DNA. TRBV21-1 is marked as a pseudogene. CDR3 length: 12 residues. For the CDR3, the DNA is TGTGCCAGAGGACAGTTAAATCAGCCCCAGCATTTT. This codes for CARGQLNQPQHF.

The chain joins TRBV9 to TRBJ2-5; a weak D match, TRBD1 (6 bases). The germline V gene has CDR1 SGDLS and CDR2 YYNGEE. The CDR3 spans 15 residues. Trimming took off 0 bases at V and 2 bases at J, with 11 bases between the two ends. CDR3 coding DNA: TGTGCCAGCAGCGTAGTGAAGGGGGATCAAGAGACCCAGTACTTC. It is translated as CASSVVKGDQETQYF.

The J gene is TRBJ2-1, the V gene TRBV30; D is perhaps TRBD1 (6 bases). CDR1 and CDR2 from the germline V gene are GTSNPN and SVGIG (reference sequence). This CDR3 has 11 residues. V shed 5 bases and J shed 13 bases, with 15 bases lying between them. The CDR3 is CAWSPGQPQFF. The CDR3 region has the DNA TGTGCCTGGTCACCGGGACAACCTCAGTTCTTC.

This clone was detected only a few times. The CDR3 region has the DNA TGTGCCAGCAGTGAATCGACACAGTGGGATGAAAAACTGTTTTTT. Translating gives CASSESTQWDEKLFF. The V gene is TRBV6-1, the J gene TRBJ1-4; D not resolved. Looked up from germline, CDR1 is MNHNS and CDR2 is SASEGT. The V end was cut by 2 bases, the J end by 6 bases, with 13 bases between. The CDR3 runs 15 residues.

The V gene is TRBV19, the J gene TRBJ1-6; D is possibly TRBD1 (6 bases). V was clipped by 11 bases and J by 10 bases, with 21 bases between them. The CDR3 sequence is 14 residues long. Germline V gene lookup returns CDR1 LNHDA and CDR2 SQIVND (reference sequence). The CDR3 spells CADPTRDINSPLHF. In DNA, the CDR3 is TGTGCCGACCCTACTCGGGACATTAACTCACCCCTCCACTTT.

This chain joins TRBV5-1 and TRBJ1-5; 7 bases agree with TRBD1. The CDR3 is made up of 19 amino acids. V dropped 0 bases and J dropped 1; count of bases not matched to a gene: 13. Germline values: CDR1 SGHRS, CDR2 YFSETQ. CDR3 sequence (DNA): TGCGCCAGCAGCTTGGCCCCGGGACAGTCAAGGGACAGCAATCAGCCCCAGCATTTT. It encodes CASSLAPGQSRDSNQPQHF.

This clone was detected a few times. V is TRBV9 and J is TRBJ1-2; D unclear. This CDR3 region has 14 residues. The V and J ends lost 4 bases and 8 bases respectively, with 18 bases between them. The germline gives CDR1 SGDLS, CDR2 YYNGEE. CDR3 nucleotide sequence: TGTGCCAGCAGCTTAAGACTCACGGGAGAAGGCTACACCTTC. Its protein is CASSLRLTGEGYTF.

V usage is TRBV4-2 and J usage is TRBJ2-6; 10 bases align to TRBD1. V lost 2 bases and J lost 0; bases outside the gene matches: 7. This CDR3 contains 19 residues. Germline values: CDR1 LGHNA, CDR2 YNFKEQ. The CDR3 bases are TGTGCCAGCAGCCAAAGGGGACAGGGGATTAGCTCTGGGGCCAACGTCCTGACTTTC. Translated: CASSQRGQGISSGANVLTF.

This clone was seen just once. The chain couples TRBV5-1 to TRBJ1-4; D unresolved. Trimming took off 2 bases at V and 4 bases at J, with 12 bases between the two ends. This CDR3 is 15 amino acids long. Germline V gene data show CDR1 as SGHRS and CDR2 as YFSETQ. Here the CDR3 reads CASSLEPADNEKLFF. In DNA, the CDR3 is TGCGCCAGCAGCTTAGAACCCGCAGATAATGAAAAACTGTTTTTT.

This clone turned up a few times. The rearrangement uses TRBV5-5 and TRBJ2-7; TRBD2 aligns across 9 bases. The trim removed 0 bases at V and 1 base at J, leaving 5 bases unmatched. Germline assignment: CDR1 SGHKS and CDR2 YYEKEE (reference sequence). The CDR3 sequence is 16 residues long. CDR3 residues: CASSLAAGGESYEQYF. The CDR3 coding sequence is TGTGCCAGCAGCTTGGCAGCGGGGGGCGAATCCTACGAGCAGTACTTC.

CDR3 bases: TGTGCCAGCAGTGAATTGGGAGGGGACAGGTCGTTGAGCAATCAGCCCCAGCATTTT. It translates to CASSELGGDRSLSNQPQHF. The rearrangement uses TRBV6-4 and TRBJ1-5, with 8 bases that match TRBD1. The CDR3 is 19 amino acids. Germline-derived CDR1 and CDR2 are MRHNA and SNTAGT. V dropped 3 bases and J dropped 1; count of bases not matched to a gene: 14.

The CDR3 protein is CASSSTSQGGYGYTF. DNA for the CDR3: TGTGCCAGCAGCTCCACGAGTCAGGGGGGCTATGGCTACACCTTC. The J gene is TRBJ1-2, the V gene TRBV7-2; 7 bases line up with TRBD1. CDR1 and CDR2 (germline): SGHTA, FQGNSA. Trimming took 4 bases from V and 4 from J; bases not matched to a gene: 9. The CDR3 extends over 15 amino acids.

This clone came up once. This chain uses TRBV9 with TRBJ2-5; 9 positions agree with TRBD2. This CDR3 has 15 amino acids. Germline CDR1 is SGDLS and CDR2 is YYNGEE. The V and J ends lost 2 bases and 1 base, in that order; junction bases with no gene match: 3. CDR3: CASSVGGGAQETQYF. In nucleotides, the CDR3 is TGTGCCAGCAGCGTTGGCGGGGGGGCCCAAGAGACCCAGTACTTC.

This clone occurred a few times. This chain uses TRBV6-1 with TRBJ2-1, with D possibly matching TRBD1 (7 bases). The CDR3 is made up of 14 amino acids. The V gene's germline CDR1 is MNHNS and CDR2 SASEGT. The V gene lost 4 bases and the J gene lost 6 bases, with 13 bases spanning the gap. The CDR3 nucleotides read TGTGCCAGCAGTGTATGGCAGGGGGGCAATGAGCAGTTCTTC. It yields the protein CASSVWQGGNEQFF.

The chain uses TRBV29-1 and TRBJ2-7, with a possible D match to TRBD1 (6 bases). The CDR3 has 11 residues. Trimming took off 7 bases at V and 3 bases at J, with 10 bases between the two ends. The germline gives CDR1 SQVTM, CDR2 ANQGSEA. The CDR3 region is CSGGQHYEQYF. CDR3 coding DNA: TGCAGCGGCGGACAGCACTACGAGCAGTACTTC.

The chain employs TRBV7-9 and TRBJ1-1, with 8 bases aligning to TRBD1. Trimming took 4 bases from V and 4 from J; bases not matched to a gene: 8. The CDR3 is made up of 15 amino acids. The germline V gene has CDR1 SEHNR and CDR2 FQNEAQ (reference sequence). This CDR3 is CASSWTGFGGTEAFF. The DNA of the CDR3 is TGTGCCAGCAGCTGGACAGGGTTCGGAGGCACTGAAGCTTTCTTT. The full variable domain, its missing parts supplied by reference TRBV7-9 and TRBJ1-1, is DTGVSQNPRHKITKRGQNVTFRCDPISEHNRLYWYRQTLGQGPEFLTYFQNEAQLEKSRLLSDRFSAERPKGSFSTLEIQRTEQGDSAMYLCASSWTGFGGTEAFFGQGTRLTVV.

The CDR3 protein is CAAVAGGEQYF. CDR3 nucleotide sequence: TGTGCCGCCGTCGCGGGGGGCGAGCAGTACTTC. This chain joins TRBV10-3 and TRBJ2-7, with 8 nucleotides matching TRBD2. The germline CDR1 and CDR2 sequences are ENHRY and SYGVKD. The length of the CDR3 is 11 residues. Unmatched junction bases numbered 6, after V lost 11 bases and J lost 6 bases.

This clone occurred a few times. This chain uses TRBV2 with TRBJ2-2, with 9 positions matching TRBD1. CDR3 length: 15 amino acids. Germline trimming cut 4 bases from V and 0 bases from J; bases unmatched to any gene: 0. The germline V gene encodes CDR1 SNHLY and CDR2 FYNNEI. CDR3 amino acids: CASSGQGANTGELFF. Here the CDR3 DNA reads TGTGCCAGCAGTGGACAGGGGGCGAACACCGGGGAGCTGTTTTTT.

The chain is built from TRBV25-1 and TRBJ1-2; 7 positions match TRBD1. V dropped 3 bases and J dropped 4; count of bases not matched to a gene: 2. CDR3 length: 13 residues. The germline CDR1 and CDR2 sequences are MGHDK and SYGVNS. Written as DNA, the CDR3 is TGTGCCAGCAGTGAGCGACAGGGCTATGGCTACACCTTC. Translated: CASSERQGYGYTF.

The sample holds one count of this clone. The chain has TRBV7-6 and TRBJ1-2; D gene uncertain. The V gene's germline CDR1 is SGHVS and CDR2 FNYEAQ. The CDR3 consists of 15 residues. V was shortened by 5 bases and J by 5 bases, with 18 bases between the two germline ends. CDR3 coding DNA: TGTGCCAGCAGCCCAAACTCCCAACTAAAATATGGCTACACCTTC. This gives the protein CASSPNSQLKYGYTF.

V and J are TRBV28 and TRBJ2-1, with 11 bases lining up with TRBD2. The ends lost 3 bases at V and 5 bases at J; junction bases unmatched: 6. Germline-derived CDR1 and CDR2 are MDHEN and SYDVKM. The CDR3 has 16 residues. CDR3 nucleotides: TGTGCCAGCAGTTTGCTGGGACTAGCGGCGAACAATGAGCAGTTCTTC. Its protein product is CASSLLGLAANNEQFF.

The chain is built from TRBV10-3 and TRBJ2-2, with D possibly being TRBD1 (6 bases). Trimming took 8 bases from V and 0 from J, leaving 10 bases between them. This CDR3 has 14 amino acids. Germline V CDR1 and CDR2: ENHRY, SYGVKD. In DNA, the CDR3 is TGTGCCATCTCCAGGGACACGAACACCGGGGAGCTGTTTTTT. Amino acids: CAISRDTNTGELFF.

V is TRBV28 and J is TRBJ2-1; 8 nucleotides agree with TRBD2. The CDR3 extends over 15 amino acids. Unmatched junction bases numbered 4, after V lost 6 bases and J lost 0 bases. Germline V gives CDR1 MDHEN, CDR2 SYDVKM. The CDR3 DNA follows: TGTGCCAGCAGCAGAAGCGGGAGCTCCTACAATGAGCAGTTCTTC. Protein: CASSRSGSSYNEQFF.

The rearrangement links TRBV6-5 to TRBJ2-7; D perhaps matches TRBD2 (6 bases). Trimming left V 7 bases short and J 3 bases short, with 19 bases between. Per the germline V gene, CDR1 is MNHEY and CDR2 is SVGAGI. CDR3 length: 15 residues. The CDR3 DNA sequence: TGTGCCAGCAACCCCTCGGGAGCCTACTTCTACGAGCAGTACTTC. Its protein product is CASNPSGAYFYEQYF.